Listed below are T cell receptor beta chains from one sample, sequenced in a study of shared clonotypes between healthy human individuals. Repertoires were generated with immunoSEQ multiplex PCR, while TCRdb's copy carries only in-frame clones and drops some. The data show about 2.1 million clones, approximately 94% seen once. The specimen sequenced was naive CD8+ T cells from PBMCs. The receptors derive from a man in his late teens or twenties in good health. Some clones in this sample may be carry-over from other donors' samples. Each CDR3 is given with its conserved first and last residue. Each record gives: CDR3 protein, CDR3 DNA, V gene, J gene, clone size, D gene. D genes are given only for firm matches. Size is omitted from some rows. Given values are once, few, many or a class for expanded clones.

CDR3 protein: CASSHIFRETQYF; CDR3 DNA: TGTGCCAGCAGCCATATTTTTCGAGAGACCCAGTACTTC; V gene: TRBV11-3; J gene: TRBJ2-5; clone size: NA; D gene: NA
CDR3 protein: CASSPLAGGPDIQYF; CDR3 DNA: TGTGCCAGCAGCCCCCTAGCGGGAGGGCCTGACATTCAGTACTTC; V gene: TRBV9; J gene: TRBJ2-4; clone size: NA; D gene: TRBD2
CDR3 protein: CATSKGTGASGYEQYF; CDR3 DNA: TGTGCCACCAGCAAAGGGACAGGGGCGAGTGGCTACGAGCAGTACTTC; V gene: TRBV15; J gene: TRBJ2-7; clone size: NA; D gene: TRBD1
CDR3 protein: CASSEGGEQYF; CDR3 DNA: TGCGCCAGCAGTGAGGGGGGCGAGCAGTACTTC; V gene: TRBV10-2; J gene: TRBJ2-7; clone size: NA; D gene: NA
CDR3 protein: CASSREWVVYNEQFF; CDR3 DNA: TGTGCCAGCAGCCGCGAATGGGTAGTATACAATGAGCAGTTCTTC; V gene: TRBV5-4; J gene: TRBJ2-1; clone size: NA; D gene: NA
CDR3 protein: CASSNLNRALRTEAFF; CDR3 DNA: TGTGCCAGCAGCAACCTAAATAGGGCCCTGCGGACTGAAGCTTTCTTT; V gene: TRBV28; J gene: TRBJ1-1; clone size: NA; D gene: NA
CDR3 protein: CALSLRGANDGYTF; CDR3 DNA: TGTGCTCTCAGCTTACGGGGGGCGAATGATGGCTACACCTTC; V gene: TRBV5-4; J gene: TRBJ1-2; clone size: NA; D gene: NA
CDR3 protein: CASSPSPRGRALVDIQYF; CDR3 DNA: TGTGCCAGCAGCCCTTCCCCCCGCGGGAGGGCCCTCGTGGACATTCAGTACTTC; V gene: TRBV5-4; J gene: TRBJ2-4; clone size: NA; D gene: TRBD2
CDR3 protein: CASSHGTRYEQYF; CDR3 DNA: TGCGCCAGCAGCCACGGGACTCGCTACGAGCAGTACTTC; V gene: TRBV5-1; J gene: TRBJ2-7; clone size: NA; D gene: NA
CDR3 protein: CASSYVGTAGEQYF; CDR3 DNA: TGTGCCAGCAGTTACGTTGGGACCGCGGGTGAGCAGTACTTC; V gene: TRBV6-5; J gene: TRBJ2-7; clone size: NA; D gene: NA
CDR3 protein: CASSAHLADNTDTQYF; CDR3 DNA: TGTGCCAGCAGCGCCCACCTAGCGGACAACACAGATACGCAGTATTTT; V gene: TRBV9; J gene: TRBJ2-3; clone size: NA; D gene: TRBD2
CDR3 protein: CASSLLGGRFNNEQFF; CDR3 DNA: TGCGCCAGCAGCTTGCTCGGAGGGAGGTTCAACAATGAGCAGTTCTTC; V gene: TRBV5-1; J gene: TRBJ2-1; clone size: NA; D gene: NA
CDR3 protein: CASSYVDRDYGYTF; CDR3 DNA: TGTGCCAGCAGTTACGTTGACAGGGACTATGGCTACACCTTC; V gene: TRBV6-5; J gene: TRBJ1-2; clone size: NA; D gene: TRBD1
CDR3 protein: CASSLKFEETQYF; CDR3 DNA: TGTGCCAGCAGCCTAAAATTCGAAGAGACCCAGTACTTC; V gene: TRBV11-2; J gene: TRBJ2-5; clone size: once; D gene: NA
CDR3 protein: CAIRTSKDEQFF; CDR3 DNA: TGTGCCATCAGGACTAGCAAGGACGAGCAGTTCTTC; V gene: TRBV10-3; J gene: TRBJ2-1; clone size: once; D gene: TRBD2
CDR3 protein: CASSYFAGAQNEQFF; CDR3 DNA: TGTGCCAGCAGTTACTTTGCGGGAGCTCAGAATGAGCAGTTCTTC; V gene: TRBV6-5; J gene: TRBJ2-1; clone size: NA; D gene: TRBD2
CDR3 protein: CSVRRGGNYGYTF; CDR3 DNA: TGCAGCGTCCGCCGGGGGGGGAACTATGGCTACACCTTC; V gene: TRBV29-1; J gene: TRBJ1-2; clone size: NA; D gene: NA
CDR3 protein: CASSLSVGTGAHEQFF; CDR3 DNA: TGTGCCAGCAGTTTATCGGTCGGGACAGGGGCTCATGAGCAGTTCTTC; V gene: TRBV27; J gene: TRBJ2-1; clone size: NA; D gene: TRBD1
CDR3 protein: CASSFLLAYEQYF; CDR3 DNA: TGTGCCAGCAGTTTCCTACTAGCTTACGAGCAGTACTTC; V gene: TRBV28; J gene: TRBJ2-7; clone size: NA; D gene: NA
CDR3 protein: CASTPGTGDQPQHF; CDR3 DNA: TGTGCCAGCACTCCCGGGACAGGGGATCAGCCCCAGCATTTT; V gene: TRBV5-6; J gene: TRBJ1-5; clone size: NA; D gene: TRBD1
CDR3 protein: CASKVRETNTEAFF; CDR3 DNA: TGCGCCAGCAAGGTAAGGGAGACGAACACTGAAGCTTTCTTT; V gene: TRBV5-1; J gene: TRBJ1-1; clone size: NA; D gene: NA
CDR3 protein: CASSSRETGTRGTGELFF; CDR3 DNA: TGTGCCAGCAGCTCCCGAGAGACCGGGACTAGGGGTACCGGGGAGCTGTTTTTT; V gene: TRBV11-2; J gene: TRBJ2-2; clone size: NA; D gene: TRBD2
CDR3 protein: CASSLAGHSPLHF; CDR3 DNA: TGTGCCAGCAGCTTAGCGGGGCATTCACCCCTCCACTTT; V gene: TRBV7-9; J gene: TRBJ1-6; clone size: NA; D gene: NA
CDR3 protein: CASSEGLANYEQYF; CDR3 DNA: TGTGCCAGCAGCGAGGGACTAGCGAACTACGAGCAGTACTTC; V gene: TRBV11-2; J gene: TRBJ2-7; clone size: NA; D gene: TRBD2
CDR3 protein: CARTIQTALHNEQFF; CDR3 DNA: TGTGCCAGAACGATTCAGACCGCCCTTCACAATGAGCAGTTCTTC; V gene: TRBV5-3; J gene: TRBJ2-1; clone size: NA; D gene: NA
CDR3 protein: CASSLAQGVSYEQYF; CDR3 DNA: TGTGCCAGCAGCTTAGCCCAGGGGGTATCCTACGAGCAGTACTTC; V gene: TRBV7-9; J gene: TRBJ2-7; clone size: once; D gene: TRBD1
CDR3 protein: CASTKGQTYYEQYF; CDR3 DNA: TGTGCCAGCACCAAGGGACAGACCTACTACGAGCAGTACTTC; V gene: TRBV6-5; J gene: TRBJ2-7; clone size: NA; D gene: TRBD1
CDR3 protein: CASSTLLAAYEQYF; CDR3 DNA: TGTGCCAGCAGTACGCTTCTAGCGGCGTACGAGCAGTACTTC; V gene: TRBV27; J gene: TRBJ2-7; clone size: NA; D gene: TRBD2
CDR3 protein: CASSQGTGLNQPQHF; CDR3 DNA: TGCGCCAGCAGCCAAGGAACGGGTCTTAATCAGCCCCAGCATTTT; V gene: TRBV4-3; J gene: TRBJ1-5; clone size: once; D gene: NA
CDR3 protein: CASSQSGVGTGELFF; CDR3 DNA: TGTGCCAGCAGCCAATCAGGGGTAGGGACCGGGGAGCTGTTTTTT; V gene: TRBV5-4; J gene: TRBJ2-2; clone size: NA; D gene: NA
CDR3 protein: CASSKQGGRYGYTF; CDR3 DNA: TGTGCCAGCAGCAAGCAGGGAGGGCGCTATGGCTACACCTTC; V gene: TRBV21-1; J gene: TRBJ1-2; clone size: NA; D gene: NA
CDR3 protein: CASSSGSSYEQYF; CDR3 DNA: TGTGCCAGCAGTAGCGGGAGCTCCTACGAGCAGTACTTC; V gene: TRBV9; J gene: TRBJ2-7; clone size: few; D gene: TRBD2
CDR3 protein: CASSPRGWGTSGYEQYF; CDR3 DNA: TGTGCCAGCAGCCCTCGTGGGTGGGGGACTAGCGGCTACGAGCAGTACTTC; V gene: TRBV11-2; J gene: TRBJ2-7; clone size: NA; D gene: TRBD2
CDR3 protein: CATTEGTGPTYNEQFF; CDR3 DNA: TGTGCCACTACAGAAGGAACAGGGCCAACCTACAATGAGCAGTTCTTC; V gene: TRBV2; J gene: TRBJ2-1; clone size: NA; D gene: NA
CDR3 protein: CASRPGLSSGEQFF; CDR3 DNA: TGTGCCAGCAGACCCGGGCTAAGTAGCGGTGAGCAGTTCTTC; V gene: TRBV28; J gene: TRBJ2-1; clone size: once; D gene: NA
CDR3 protein: CASSSFWGNTEAFF; CDR3 DNA: TGCGCCAGCAGTTCCTTTTGGGGGAACACTGAAGCTTTCTTT; V gene: TRBV10-2; J gene: TRBJ1-1; clone size: NA; D gene: NA
CDR3 protein: CSVRTMNEKLFF; CDR3 DNA: TGCAGCGTTAGGACAATGAATGAAAAACTGTTTTTT; V gene: TRBV29-1; J gene: TRBJ1-4; clone size: NA; D gene: NA
CDR3 protein: CASSPPTSATYEQYF; CDR3 DNA: TGTGCCAGCTCACCACCCACTAGCGCTACCTACGAGCAGTACTTC; V gene: TRBV18; J gene: TRBJ2-7; clone size: NA; D gene: TRBD2
CDR3 protein: CASSLGQGWTNYGYTF; CDR3 DNA: TGTGCCAGCAGCTTGGGGCAGGGGTGGACTAACTATGGCTACACCTTC; V gene: TRBV5-6; J gene: TRBJ1-2; clone size: NA; D gene: NA
CDR3 protein: CASSQFRQGAEFATNEKLFF; CDR3 DNA: TGCGCCAGCAGCCAATTCCGCCAGGGGGCCGAGTTTGCAACTAATGAAAAACTGTTTTTT; V gene: TRBV4-1; J gene: TRBJ1-4; clone size: NA; D gene: TRBD1
CDR3 protein: CASSFAGWSYEQYF; CDR3 DNA: TGTGCCAGCAGTTTTGCGGGATGGTCCTACGAGCAGTACTTC; V gene: TRBV27; J gene: TRBJ2-7; clone size: NA; D gene: NA
CDR3 protein: CASSPPQGLIYEQYF; CDR3 DNA: TGCGCCAGCAGCCCACCGCAGGGGTTAATCTACGAGCAGTACTTC; V gene: TRBV5-1; J gene: TRBJ2-7; clone size: NA; D gene: NA
CDR3 protein: CASSLYRSPNYGYTF; CDR3 DNA: TGTGCCAGCAGCTTGTATCGCAGTCCTAACTATGGCTACACCTTC; V gene: TRBV5-4; J gene: TRBJ1-2; clone size: NA; D gene: NA
CDR3 protein: CASSPGLAETARELFF; CDR3 DNA: TGCGCCAGCAGCCCCGGACTAGCGGAAACTGCCAGGGAGCTGTTTTTT; V gene: TRBV4-3; J gene: TRBJ2-2; clone size: NA; D gene: TRBD2
CDR3 protein: CASSPTPRDRLNGYTF; CDR3 DNA: TGCGCCAGCAGCCCAACACCTAGGGACAGGTTGAATGGCTACACCTTC; V gene: TRBV5-1; J gene: TRBJ1-2; clone size: NA; D gene: TRBD1
CDR3 protein: CASRGYFTEAFF; CDR3 DNA: TGTGCCAGCAGGGGGTATTTCACTGAAGCTTTCTTT; V gene: TRBV6-1; J gene: TRBJ1-1; clone size: NA; D gene: NA
CDR3 protein: CASSSAVAYEQYF; CDR3 DNA: TGTGCCAGCAGCTCGGCCGTAGCCTACGAGCAGTACTTC; V gene: TRBV7-9; J gene: TRBJ2-7; clone size: NA; D gene: NA
CDR3 protein: CASSQDGTGSYEQYF; CDR3 DNA: TGTGCCAGCAGCCAAGATGGGACAGGATCCTACGAGCAGTACTTC; V gene: TRBV4-2; J gene: TRBJ2-7; clone size: NA; D gene: TRBD1
CDR3 protein: CASRPSVGSSYGQYF; CDR3 DNA: TGTGCCAGTAGACCTAGCGTCGGCAGCTCCTACGGGCAGTACTTC; V gene: TRBV19; J gene: TRBJ2-7; clone size: NA; D gene: NA
CDR3 protein: CASSLWRLAGDVGSSNEQFF; CDR3 DNA: TGTGCCAGCAGTTTATGGAGGCTAGCGGGAGATGTGGGGTCAAGCAATGAGCAGTTCTTC; V gene: TRBV28; J gene: TRBJ2-1; clone size: NA; D gene: TRBD2
CDR3 protein: CASSWGLAGVNEQFF; CDR3 DNA: TGTGCCAGCAGTTGGGGACTAGCGGGAGTCAATGAGCAGTTCTTC; V gene: TRBV27; J gene: TRBJ2-1; clone size: NA; D gene: TRBD2
CDR3 protein: CASGDRGATNEKLFF; CDR3 DNA: TGCGCCAGCGGGGACAGGGGGGCAACTAATGAAAAACTGTTTTTT; V gene: TRBV5-1; J gene: TRBJ1-4; clone size: NA; D gene: TRBD1